This T cell receptor (beta chain) derives from a study of post-analysis software for immune sequencing data. The wider study: Included courses were relapsing-remitting and secondary progressive multiple sclerosis; progressive-relapsing multiple sclerosis was also included. General study findings and limits: Relative to controls, patients had about five TRBV segments at higher frequency, with TRBV5-6, TRBV5-1 and TRBV20-1 among these. Clustering by F measure revealed strong co-clustering among samples prepared together in one batch.

To note about this clonotype: Antigen unknown.

Included in the TCR beta cDNA libraries were unique molecular identifiers. TCRdb re-analysed the PCR reads in MiXCR, keeping a single row per CDR3 protein. The repertoire includes around 770,000 distinct CDR3 sequences, 35% to 55% of them detected once, and over 4.5% sits in the top ten. From germline, CDR1 is MDHEN and CDR2 SYDVKM. This CDR3 is 17 amino acids long. V lost 3 bases, J lost 0 bases, and 5 bases stayed unmatched. The sequence was obtained from a girl aged 10-17 years with multiple sclerosis. The V call is TRBV28, the J call TRBJ2-3, with TRBD2 matching 11 bases. Sequenced material: blood. The CDR3 loop is CASSFSRLAGSTDTQYF. The CDR3 DNA sequence: TGTGCCAGCAGTTTTTCCAGACTAGCGGGGAGCACAGATACGCAGTATTTT.